What follows is one T cell receptor beta chain and its context. Its antigen is unknown. Germline lookup yields CDR1 MNHEY and CDR2 SMNVEV (reference sequence). CDR3 length equals 16 residues. This specimen comes from a study of monozygotic twins with inflammatory bowel disease. Study-level points and caveats: Findings did not support one strong IBD-associated signal or clonotype. TCRbeta inverse Simpson diversity was decreased in IBD patients versus healthy co-twins.

Both TCRalpha and TCRbeta cDNA were subjected to two nested PCRs lasting roughly 16 and 10 cycles. TCRdb re-called the 5' RACE reads and shows each CDR3 protein once, DNA omitted. The data show some 200,000 distinct CDR3 sequences, and the top ten clones hold 6% to 9%. This TCR came from a human donor with ulcerative colitis or Crohn's disease, or a healthy co-twin of an affected twin (not recorded which). The sample was blood. The chain combines TRBV27 with TRBJ1-1; TCRdb proposes TRBD1, but this gene call is untestable without DNA. The CDR3 region is CASSLTRLDSMTEAFF.